The 28 T cell receptor beta chains presented below share a single source sample, sequenced in a study of blood T cell repertoires in COVID-19. Sequencing used immunoSEQ multiplex PCR; TCRdb keeps in-frame clones, though not all of them. Of more than 95,000 clones detected, about four fifths appear once; the ten largest clones hold about 3.6%. The sample consisted of peripheral blood. These receptors originate from an elderly woman with active or convalescent COVID-19.

A single count supports this clone. The V call is TRBV19, the J call TRBJ2-1, with TRBD2 matching over 7 bases. V trimming: 1 base; J trimming: 8 bases; junction bases outside the gene matches: 8. This CDR3 comprises 15 residues. Germline V lookup: CDR1 LNHDA, CDR2 SQIVND (reference sequence). The CDR3 bases are TGTGCCAGTAGTATAGGGGGAGGGCCAAGGGATGAGCAGTTCTTC. Its protein is CASSIGGGPRDEQFF.

Many counts were recorded for this clone. CDR3 in amino acids: CSASSGSHEQFF. The CDR3 region has the DNA TGCAGTGCTAGTTCCGGGAGCCATGAGCAGTTCTTC. V usage is TRBV20-1 and J usage is TRBJ2-1; possible D gene TRBD2, 6 bases. Between the trimmed V and J ends, which lost 3 bases and 8 bases, there was a span of 11 bases. The CDR3 sequence is 12 residues long. CDR1 DFQATT and CDR2 SNEGSKA come from the germline V gene (reference sequence).

This chain links TRBV5-1 with TRBJ1-5, with 9 bases fitting TRBD1. The germline gives CDR1 SGHRS, CDR2 YFSETQ. The CDR3 sequence is 16 residues long. V shed 4 bases, J shed 6 bases, and the junction held 11 bases outside the gene matches. This chain's CDR3 is CASSVDSGTGRQPQHF. The DNA for the CDR3 is TGCGCCAGCAGCGTGGATTCCGGGACAGGGCGTCAGCCCCAGCATTTT.

The chain is built from TRBV5-1 and TRBJ1-2; 10 bases line up with TRBD1. The CDR3 has 13 residues. V lost 3 bases to trimming and J lost 6 bases; unmatched junction nucleotides: 2. Germline V lookup: CDR1 SGHRS, CDR2 YFSETQ. The CDR3 is CASSYGQGDGYTF. CDR3 nucleotide sequence: TGCGCCAGCAGCTATGGACAGGGGGATGGCTACACCTTC. Filled out from reference TRBV5-1 and TRBJ1-2, the complete variable domain reads KAGVTQTPRYLIKTRGQQVTLSCSPISGHRSVSWYQQTPGQGLQFLFEYFSETQRNKGNFPGRFSGRQFSNSRSEMNVSTLELGDSALYLCASSYGQGDGYTFGSGTRLTVV.

In this sample, this clone turned up once. The chain combines TRBV2 with TRBJ1-1; 7 bases map to TRBD1. Germline V gene sequence: CDR1 SNHLY, CDR2 FYNNEI. This CDR3 has 15 residues. The trim removed 6 bases at V and 6 bases at J, leaving 13 bases unmatched. DNA of the CDR3: TGTGCCAGCAGGTCACCAGGGGGTGCGGGGTCTGAAGCTTTCTTT. It is translated as CASRSPGGAGSEAFF. Filled out from reference TRBV2 and TRBJ1-1, the complete variable domain reads EPEVTQTPSHQVTQMGQEVILRCVPISNHLYFYWYRQILGQKVEFLVSFYNNEISEKSEIFDDQFSVERPDGSNFTLKIRSTKLEDSAMYFCASRSPGGAGSEAFFGQGTRLTVV.

V usage is TRBV6-1 and J usage is TRBJ1-1, with unresolved D. V shed 0 bases and J shed 7 bases, with 3 bases lying between them. Germline V gives CDR1 MNHNS, CDR2 SASEGT. The CDR3 is 11 amino acids. The CDR3 loop reads CASSEAREAFF. As DNA, the CDR3 is TGTGCCAGCAGTGAAGCCCGTGAAGCTTTCTTT.

This chain uses TRBV9 with TRBJ2-6, with 10 bases that match TRBD1. The ends lost 0 bases at V and 1 base at J; junction bases unmatched: 10. The CDR3 length is 20 residues. Germline CDR1 is SGDLS and CDR2 is YYNGEE. DNA of the CDR3: TGTGCCAGCAGCGTAGTCGGAGGACAGGGGGACGCTTCTGGGGCCAACGTCCTGACTTTC. Amino acid sequence: CASSVVGGQGDASGANVLTF.

The chain uses TRBV6-1 and TRBJ1-6, with D possibly matching TRBD1 (5 bases). The germline V gene encodes CDR1 MNHNS and CDR2 SASEGT. The CDR3 totals 13 residues. Between the trimmed V and J ends, which lost 3 bases and 8 bases, there was a span of 8 bases. The CDR3 sequence: CASSDGGYSPLHF. The CDR3 DNA follows: TGTGCCAGCAGTGACGGGGGATATTCACCCCTCCACTTT.

The CDR3 loop reads CASSLGLYATNEKLFF. DNA of the CDR3: TGTGCCAGCAGCCTGGGACTTTATGCAACTAATGAAAAACTGTTTTTT. The chain is built from TRBV11-2 and TRBJ1-4, with D perhaps TRBD1 (5 bases). This CDR3 has 16 residues. CDR1 is SGHAT, CDR2 FQNNGV, per germline. Trimming took 5 bases from V and 0 from J, leaving 13 bases between them.

This sequence joins TRBV6-1 and TRBJ2-2; the D is unclear. Trimming cost V 0 bases and J 2 bases, with 4 bases left between them. The CDR3 consists of 14 residues. Germline-derived CDR1 and CDR2 are MNHNS and SASEGT. The CDR3 DNA follows: TGTGCCAGCAGTGAAGCTTCTAACACCGGGGAGCTGTTTTTT. Amino acid sequence: CASSEASNTGELFF.

The rearrangement uses TRBV5-1 and TRBJ1-2, with TRBD1 matching 12 bases. V shed 4 bases and J 7 bases; nucleotides not matched to a gene: 8. Germline CDR1 is SGHRS and CDR2 is YFSETQ. This CDR3 comprises 15 residues. The CDR3 loop is CASSPSGQGASGYTF. DNA of the CDR3: TGCGCCAGCAGCCCTTCGGGACAGGGGGCGTCTGGCTACACCTTC.

The rearrangement joins TRBV9 to TRBJ1-5, with unresolved D. V lost 5 bases to trimming and J lost 7 bases, with 16 bases between them. Germline assignment: CDR1 SGDLS and CDR2 YYNGEE. This CDR3 is built from 14 residues. The CDR3 sequence is CASSLGPNAQPQHF. For the CDR3, the DNA is TGTGCCAGCAGTCTGGGCCCGAACGCACAGCCCCAGCATTTT.

J is TRBJ1-1 and V is TRBV5-4; possible D gene TRBD1, 5 bases. Trimming removed 3 bases at V and 1 base at J, with 10 bases between. This CDR3 is 14 amino acids long. Germline V gene sequence: CDR1 SGHNT, CDR2 YYREEE (reference sequence). CDR3 sequence reads: CASSYITGNTEAFF. Written as DNA, the CDR3 is TGTGCCAGCAGCTATATAACAGGGAACACTGAAGCTTTCTTT.

The V call is TRBV7-2, the J call TRBJ1-6, with D perhaps TRBD1 (5 bases). CDR3 length equals 15 residues. Germline lookup yields CDR1 SGHTA and CDR2 FQGNSA. Trimming removed 1 base at V and 9 bases at J, with 13 bases between. The CDR3 sequence is CASSLVGGKGSPLHF. CDR3 DNA sequence: TGTGCCAGCAGCTTAGTTGGGGGGAAGGGTTCACCCCTCCACTTT. Looking up the rest from reference TRBV7-2 and TRBJ1-6 gives the full variable domain: GAGVSQSPSNKVTEKGKDVELRCDPISGHTALYWYRQSLGQGLEFLIYFQGNSAPDKSGLPSDRFSAERTGGSVSTLTIQRTQQEDSAVYLCASSLVGGKGSPLHFGNGTRLTVT.

The V gene is TRBV19, the J gene TRBJ1-3; the D is unclear. Trimming removed 5 bases at V and 2 bases at J, with 16 bases between. This CDR3 comprises 16 residues. CDR1 is LNHDA, CDR2 SQIVND, per germline (reference sequence). This CDR3 reads CASSFYRGAAGNTIYF. The CDR3 DNA follows: TGTGCCAGTAGTTTTTATCGGGGAGCGGCTGGAAACACCATATATTTT.

J is TRBJ1-5 and V is TRBV7-8; a weak D match, TRBD1 (5 bases). Trimming left V 1 base short and J 0 bases short, with 16 bases between. Germline V gives CDR1 SGHVS, CDR2 FQNEAQ. This CDR3 has 18 residues. The CDR3 loop is CASSLGQSITLSNQPQHF. In DNA, the CDR3 is TGTGCCAGCAGCTTAGGACAGTCCATTACACTTAGCAATCAGCCCCAGCATTTT. Full variable domain (missing parts from reference TRBV7-8 and TRBJ1-5): GAGVSQSPRYKVAKRGQDVALRCDPISGHVSLFWYQQALGQGPEFLTYFQNEAQLDKSGLPSDRFFAERPEGSVSTLKIQRTQQEDSAVYLCASSLGQSITLSNQPQHFGDGTRLSIL.

This chain's CDR3 is CASSPSTSWENEQFF. DNA for the CDR3: TGTGCCAGCAGCCCCTCGACTAGCTGGGAAAATGAGCAGTTCTTC. The chain combines TRBV7-2 with TRBJ2-1; 7 bases are a match to TRBD2. The germline CDR1 and CDR2 sequences are SGHTA and FQGNSA. The J segment lost 7 bases and the V segment lost 5 bases, leaving 11 bases of the junction unmatched. The CDR3 contains 15 residues.

Here the CDR3 reads CASSYGGLNTEAFF. The CDR3 nucleotides read TGTGCCAGCAGTTACGGGGGGTTGAACACTGAAGCTTTCTTT. The chain employs TRBV6-5 and TRBJ1-1; maybe TRBD1 (5 bases). The ends were cut back, 2 bases at V and 0 bases at J, with 7 bases in the middle. Looked up from germline, CDR1 is MNHEY and CDR2 is SVGAGI. The CDR3 consists of 14 residues.

The J gene is TRBJ2-7, the V gene TRBV5-4, with 8 bases that match TRBD1. Germline assignment: CDR1 SGHNT and CDR2 YYREEE (reference sequence). This CDR3 is 16 amino acids long. V shed 0 bases and J 0 bases; nucleotides not matched to a gene: 5. The CDR3 nucleotides read TGTGCCAGCAGCTTGGCTTCAGGGGGCTTCTCCTACGAGCAGTACTTC. It encodes CASSLASGGFSYEQYF.

This chain uses TRBV12-3 or TRBV12-4 with TRBJ2-1, with a possible D match to TRBD1 (5 bases). The CDR3 has 11 residues. Trimming pared 5 bases from V and 8 bases from J, leaving 7 bases between. CDR3 residues: CASSKTDEQFF. The CDR3 DNA follows: TGTGCCAGCAGTAAGACAGATGAGCAGTTCTTC.

This rearrangement joins TRBV3-1 (or the pseudogene TRBV3-2) to TRBJ2-5; D may be TRBD2 (7 bases). Deletions cut 1 base from V and 2 bases from J, with 20 bases between. This CDR3 region has 18 residues. Germline lookup yields CDR1 LGHDT and CDR2 YNNKEL (reference sequence). The CDR3: CASSQVPGRGSGQETQYF. The DNA for the CDR3 is TGTGCCAGCAGCCAAGTACCAGGGAGGGGGTCGGGGCAAGAGACCCAGTACTTC.

V and J are TRBV29-1 and TRBJ1-4; D perhaps matches TRBD1 (5 bases). This CDR3 spans 11 amino acids. V gave up 6 bases and J gave up 7 bases, with 9 bases separating them. Germline V CDR1 and CDR2: SQVTM, ANQGSEA. The CDR3 nucleotides are TGCAGCGTAGCAACAGGTGAAAAACTGTTTTTT. Translated: CSVATGEKLFF.

This chain connects TRBV28 to TRBJ1-2; the match to TRBD1 covers 10 bases. Germline V lookup: CDR1 MDHEN, CDR2 SYDVKM. V gave up 5 bases and J gave up 7 bases; unmatched junction bases: 7. The CDR3 loop spans 14 amino acids. CDR3 sequence reads: CASSTGQGIGGYTF. CDR3 coding DNA: TGTGCCAGCAGTACGGGACAGGGGATAGGTGGCTACACCTTC.

The chain uses TRBV9 and TRBJ1-2, with TRBD1 identical over 8 bases. Unmatched junction bases numbered 0, after V lost 0 bases and J lost 5 bases. Germline V gene data show CDR1 as SGDLS and CDR2 as YYNGEE. CDR3 size: 13 residues. DNA of the CDR3: TGTGCCAGCAGCGTAGGGACAGGGTATGGCTACACCTTC. This translates into CASSVGTGYGYTF.

The J gene is TRBJ2-5, the V gene TRBV9; tentative D call: TRBD1 (6 bases). The germline CDR1 and CDR2 sequences are SGDLS and YYNGEE. Trimming stripped 2 bases from V and 4 bases from J, with 9 bases between. This CDR3 has 13 residues. In nucleotides, the CDR3 is TGTGCCAGCAGCGTTGGGGGCACAGAGACCCAGTACTTC. Its translation is CASSVGGTETQYF.

The chain uses TRBV18 and TRBJ1-1; TRBD1 matches 8 bases. The CDR3 is made up of 15 amino acids. Losses at the gene ends were 6 bases for V and 4 bases for J; bases not matched to a gene: 10. CDR1 is KGHSH, CDR2 LQKENI, per germline. CDR3 loop: CASSLSGQGGTEAFF. The CDR3 nucleotides read TGTGCCAGCTCCCTAAGCGGACAGGGAGGCACTGAAGCTTTCTTT.

This clone was detected only a few times. In nucleotides, the CDR3 is TGTGCCAGCAGCACCCGGACAGGAAGTGGAAACACCATATATTTT. Protein product: CASSTRTGSGNTIYF. V is TRBV9 and J is TRBJ1-3, with 7 bases fitting TRBD1. The CDR3 totals 15 residues. V dropped 4 bases and J dropped 3; count of bases not matched to a gene: 7. Germline assignment: CDR1 SGDLS and CDR2 YYNGEE.

The rearrangement links TRBV6-2 or TRBV6-3 to TRBJ2-7; D is unclear. Trimming took off 0 bases at V and 2 bases at J, with 20 bases between the two ends. Germline values: CDR1 MNHEY, CDR2 SVGEGT. This CDR3 is built from 18 residues. The CDR3 nucleotides are TGTGCCAGCAGTTACTCGAACGTTGGAACAGATAGAACCTACGAGCAGTACTTC. Its translation: CASSYSNVGTDRTYEQYF.